This T cell receptor (beta chain) was captured in a study of T cell repertoires in cytomegalovirus infection. About the research overall: HLA-B-restricted CMV epitopes that are well studied were used alongside recently identified HLA-C-restricted ones. Based on public TCR beta signatures, there were indications of CMV infection and of a matching HLA type.

Study observations and caveats: HLA-C-restricted CMV-specific TCR beta clonotypes prevailed in the ex vivo response. CMV carriers having the relevant HLA were flagged by cumulative public TCR beta family frequency.

The CDR3 is 14 amino acids. The germline gives CDR1 SGHVS, CDR2 FNYEAQ. With 5 bases removed from V and 1 base from J, the gap between germline ends came to 11 bases. This clonotype was observed a handful of times. Its antigen remains unknown. TCRdb called the reads again in MiXCR, with one record for every CDR3 protein. The sample has roughly 920,000 distinct CDR3 sequences, 31% seen once; the top ten hold more than 12%. Here the sequenced sample was cultured CD8+ T cells from PBMCs, taken from culture after CMV antigen stimulation. The chain links TRBV7-6 to TRBJ1-2; possibly TRBD1 for D (6 bases). This receptor was taken from a human donor in good health (CMV status not recorded). Some clones in this sample may be carry-over from other donors' samples. The CDR3 reads CASSPGHYNYGYTF. DNA for the CDR3: TGTGCCAGCAGCCCGGGACATTATAACTATGGCTACACCTTC.